This TCR beta chain was identified in a study of regulatory T cells in long-lasting Graves disease. Findings and caveats of the study: Examination was confined to peripheral blood, excluding thyroid tissue. Persistent disease favored TRBV28, TRBJ1-2 and TRBJ2-5. Persistent patients had more shared public clonotypes (around 3,000) than new patients (about 900).

Time point in this sample: persistent/refractory GD, antithyroid drugs over 5 years with positive TRAb. The TCR library was prepared using RNA isolated from PBMCs. As regards this clonotype: The antigen is not known.

The TCR beta library used iRepertoire HTBI primers with Arm-PCR amplification of CDR3. TCRdb re-analysed the multiplex PCR reads in MiXCR, keeping a single row per CDR3 protein. The repertoire consists of nearly 350,000 distinct CDR3 sequences, with about 20% occurring once and the leading ten covering 25% to 30%. The V and J ends lost 1 base and 10 bases, in that order; junction bases with no gene match: 7. Germline loops: CDR1 SGHVS, CDR2 FQNEAQ. This CDR3 has 16 amino acids. Sequenced material: peripheral blood mononuclear cells (PBMCs), taken when the disease was refractory, from a patient treated with antithyroid drugs. V is TRBV7-8 and J is TRBJ1-6; 10 positions match TRBD1. The receptor comes from a female donor with Graves disease. CDR3 residues: CASSLDRQGAWSPLHF. Here the CDR3 DNA reads TGTGCCAGCAGCTTAGACCGACAGGGGGCCTGGTCACCCCTCCACTTT. The full variable domain, completed using reference TRBV7-8 and TRBJ1-6, is GAGVSQSPRYKVAKRGQDVALRCDPISGHVSLFWYQQALGQGPEFLTYFQNEAQLDKSGLPSDRFFAERPEGSVSTLKIQRTQQEDSAVYLCASSLDRQGAWSPLHFGNGTRLTVT.